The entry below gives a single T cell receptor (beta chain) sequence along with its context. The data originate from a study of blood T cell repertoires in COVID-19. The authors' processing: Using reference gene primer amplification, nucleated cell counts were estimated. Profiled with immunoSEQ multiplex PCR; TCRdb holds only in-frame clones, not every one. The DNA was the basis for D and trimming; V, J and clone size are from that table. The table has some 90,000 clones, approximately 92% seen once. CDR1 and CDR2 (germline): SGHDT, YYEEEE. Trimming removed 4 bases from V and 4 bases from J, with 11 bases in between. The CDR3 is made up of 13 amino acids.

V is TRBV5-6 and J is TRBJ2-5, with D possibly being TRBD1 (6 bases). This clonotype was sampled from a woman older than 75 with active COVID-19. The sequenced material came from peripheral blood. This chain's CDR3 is CASSLGTRETQYF. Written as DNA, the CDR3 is TGTGCCAGCAGCCTCGGGACAAGAGAGACCCAGTACTTC.